The rows below give T cell receptor beta chains drawn from one sample of a study of T cell repertoires in cytomegalovirus infection. TCRdb re-analysed the reads in MiXCR, keeping a single row per CDR3 protein. The table shows about 490,000 distinct CDR3 sequences, with approximately 10% occurring only once. The sequenced material came from PBMCs. The receptor set was obtained from a human donor in good health (CMV status not recorded). Some clones in this sample may be carry-over from other donors' samples. Both conserved end residues are part of each CDR3. The D gene is left open where the match is weak. For some rows the clone size is stated as once, few or many, or as a class when expanded; others skip it.

clone size	D gene	V gene	J gene	CDR3 DNA	CDR3 protein
many	-	TRBV7-6	TRBJ2-2	TGTGCCAGCAGCTCCACCCGCGGTCACACCGGGGAGCTGTTTTTT	CASSSTRGHTGELFF
many	TRBD2	TRBV11-1	TRBJ2-7	TGTGCCAGCAGCTTGATAGCGGGAGGGCCGGACGAGCAGTACTTC	CASSLIAGGPDEQYF
-	TRBD2	TRBV11-2	TRBJ2-1	TGTGCCAGCCGGCTAGCGGGGGTTCTCTACAATGAGCAGTTCTTC	CASRLAGVLYNEQFF
-	-	TRBV27	TRBJ1-2	TGTGCCAGCACCCCCGGGGTTGGGGCATGGAATGGCTACACCTTC	CASTPGVGAWNGYTF
-	-	TRBV2	TRBJ2-1	TGTGCCAGCAGTGTCGGCGGGCCTAGGACGTCGGAGCAGTTCTTC	CASSVGGPRTSEQFF
-	-	TRBV24-1	TRBJ2-2	TGTGCCACCAGACCCTGGACTACTACTATCACCGGGGAGCTGTTTTTT	CATRPWTTTITGELFF
many	-	TRBV5-4	TRBJ1-4	TGTGCCAGCAGCTTGGCCTCAGGGGTCGCCGGTCTCGGTGAAAAACTGTTTTTT	CASSLASGVAGLGEKLFF
few	-	TRBV19	TRBJ1-5	TGTGCCACCAACCAAAGGATCAATCAGCCCCAGCATTTT	CATNQRINQPQHF
few	-	TRBV15	TRBJ2-5	TGTGCCACCAGCAGAGATCCCGTGGAGACCCAGTACTTC	CATSRDPVETQYF
many	TRBD2	TRBV19	TRBJ2-3	TGTGCCAGTTCCAGTCCTGGGCGGGAGACGAACACAGATACGCAGTATTTT	CASSSPGRETNTDTQYF
many	-	TRBV12-3/TRBV12-4	TRBJ1-5	TGTGCCAGCACCCGAGGAAATAATCAGCCCCAGCATTTT	CASTRGNNQPQHF
-	TRBD2	TRBV20-1	TRBJ2-7	TGCAGTGCTAGTGGGACTAGCGGGGGCGACCCCTACGAGCAGTACTTC	CSASGTSGGDPYEQYF
many	-	TRBV2	TRBJ1-5	TGTGCCAGCAGTGATTATGGCAATCAGCCCCAGCATTTT	CASSDYGNQPQHF
few	TRBD1	TRBV5-1	TRBJ2-5	TGCGCCAGCAGCCAGCAACCGACAGGGGTACTTCAAGAGACCCAGTACTTC	CASSQQPTGVLQETQYF
-	-	TRBV10-3	TRBJ2-7	TGTGCCATCAGGACCGGGACGGCGAGCTCCTACGAGCAGTACTTC	CAIRTGTASSYEQYF
many	-	TRBV19	TRBJ1-1	TGTGCCAGTAGAGACGAACAGCTATCGAACACTGAAGCTTTCTTT	CASRDEQLSNTEAFF
many	-	TRBV4-2	TRBJ1-5	TGTGCCAGCAGCCAAGATATTAGGACGAGGGCAAGTCAGCCCCAGCATTTT	CASSQDIRTRASQPQHF